The rows below give T cell receptor beta chains drawn from one sample of a study of cytomegalovirus exposure and HLA in healthy donors. The table came from immunoSEQ multiplex PCR; TCRdb's copy has only in-frame clones and leaves some out. This table has approximately 290,000 clones, roughly 80% appearing once. The sequenced material came from PBMCs. The source is a girl aged 2-9 years in good health and CMV-seronegative. The CDR3 runs from the conserved cysteine through the conserved F or W. The order of the fields is clone size, V gene, D gene, J gene, CDR3 DNA, CDR3 protein. D genes are given only for firm matches. Clone size is not always given. Where it is, it says once, few, many or a class for expanded clones.

>-|TRBV30|-|TRBJ1-3
TGTGCCTGGAGCCCTCCAACCCCCACTTTCAGGACCATATATTTT
CAWSPPTPTFRTIYF
>-|TRBV10-3|-|TRBJ2-1
TGTGCCATCAGGGATCAGGACAATGAGCAGTTCTTC
CAIRDQDNEQFF
>-|TRBV7-9|TRBD1|TRBJ1-1
TGTTCCAGCAGCCAGAATAGACAGGGGGTGGAGGCTTTCTTT
CSSSQNRQGVEAFF
>-|TRBV9|TRBD1|TRBJ1-4
TGTGCCAGCAGCGTAGTACAGGGGGCTACCCGTAATGAAAAACTGTTTTTT
CASSVVQGATRNEKLFF
>-|TRBV2|TRBD2|TRBJ2-7
TGTGCCACCCTGGGTAGCGGGGCCACCTCCTACGAGCAGTACTTC
CATLGSGATSYEQYF
>-|TRBV5-1|TRBD2|TRBJ2-5
TGCGCCAGCAGCACCCGACTAGCGGGAGGGCCGGTGGAGACCCAGTACTTC
CASSTRLAGGPVETQYF
>-|TRBV14|-|TRBJ1-1
TGTGCCAGCAGCCAAGATCTGGGGGGTACTGAAGCTTTCTTT
CASSQDLGGTEAFF
>-|TRBV9|-|TRBJ1-1
TGTGCCAGCAGCCCCCACCAGGCCATGGGCGGGACTGAAGCTTTCTTT
CASSPHQAMGGTEAFF
>-|TRBV4-1|TRBD2|TRBJ2-1
TGCGCCAGCAGCTTTTGGACCTCGCCAGCGGGAGAGCAGTTCTTC
CASSFWTSPAGEQFF
>-|TRBV5-1|-|TRBJ1-4
TGCGCCAGCAGCTTGGCCCGACAGGCGTTTAATGAAAAACTGTTTTTT
CASSLARQAFNEKLFF
>-|TRBV6-5|TRBD1|TRBJ1-1
TGTGCCAGCAGCCCGACAGGGGCTGAAGCTTTCTTT
CASSPTGAEAFF
>-|TRBV2|-|TRBJ1-2
TGTGCCAGCAGTGAAGATTCTGCGAGGGTTGGAGGTGGCTACACCTTC
CASSEDSARVGGGYTF
>-|TRBV7-3|TRBD2|TRBJ2-1
TGTGCCAGCAGCCAAGCCGCCTCTTCGCGTAGCGGGGGGTCCTACAATGAGCAGTTCTTC
CASSQAASSRSGGSYNEQFF
>few|TRBV28|-|TRBJ1-6
TGTGCCAGCAGTTACGCGAGGAGGAGCTCCTATAATTCACCCCTCCACTTT
CASSYARRSSYNSPLHF
>few|TRBV27|-|TRBJ1-4
TGTGCCAGCAGGCTACAGGGTTTGACTGAAAAACTGTTTTTT
CASRLQGLTEKLFF
>-|TRBV5-4|TRBD2|TRBJ2-7
TGTGCCAGCAGCTCGGGGGGAGCCTACGAGCAGTACTTC
CASSSGGAYEQYF
>-|TRBV4-1|-|TRBJ2-1
TGCGCCAGCAGCCAAGGATGGAAAGGGGACAATGAGCAGTTCTTC
CASSQGWKGDNEQFF
>-|TRBV19|-|TRBJ1-5
TGTGCCAGTAGTATAGACGGCAATCAGCCCCAGCATTTT
CASSIDGNQPQHF
>-|TRBV4-1|TRBD1|TRBJ1-5
TGCGCCAGCAGCCAAGGTGCAGGGGGCGCCTGGCCCCAGCATTTT
CASSQGAGGAWPQHF
>-|TRBV11-2|TRBD2|TRBJ2-2
TGTGCCAGCAGCTTCGCGGGGGCGAACACCGGGGAGCTGTTTTTT
CASSFAGANTGELFF
>-|TRBV4-2|-|TRBJ2-7
TGTGCCAGCAGCCAAATAAGCGACTCCTACGAGCAGTACTTC
CASSQISDSYEQYF
>-|TRBV4-1|TRBD1|TRBJ2-7
TGCGCCAGGTACCGGGACAGGGACGACGAGCAGTACTTC
CARYRDRDDEQYF
>-|TRBV9|TRBD1|TRBJ1-4
TGTGCCAGCAGCGTAGGTGAACGGACAGGGACCAAAAAACTGTTTTTT
CASSVGERTGTKKLFF
>-|TRBV2|TRBD1|TRBJ2-2
TGTGCCAGCAGTGATTTCATTATGGACAGGGTGGGCACCGGGGAGCTGTTTTTT
CASSDFIMDRVGTGELFF
>-|TRBV15|TRBD2|TRBJ2-7
TGTGCCACCAGCAGAGGCCCGCGGGAGTCGGCCGAGCAGTACTTC
CATSRGPRESAEQYF
>-|TRBV4-1|TRBD1|TRBJ2-5
TGCGCCAGCAGCCAAGTGTGGGACAGCAAGAATACCCAGTACTTC
CASSQVWDSKNTQYF
>-|TRBV7-9|TRBD1|TRBJ2-1
TGTGCCAGCAGCTGGCAGACAGGGGGATACAATGAGCAGTTCTTC
CASSWQTGGYNEQFF
>-|TRBV6-5|TRBD2|TRBJ2-1
TGTGCCAGCAGTTCGTCCGGGACTATACGTGAGCAGTTCTTC
CASSSSGTIREQFF
>-|TRBV30|-|TRBJ1-6
TGTGCCTGGAGTGTACCCAAGACAGGTTCACCCCTCCACTTT
CAWSVPKTGSPLHF
>once|TRBV12-5|TRBD2|TRBJ2-7
TGTGCTAGTGCCAAAACTAGCGGGGGATCGTACGAGCAGTACTTC
CASAKTSGGSYEQYF
>-|TRBV29-1|-|TRBJ2-1
TGCAGCGTTTCCGGGGTCTTACCGGTCCGAGGTCTCAATGAGCAGTTCTTC
CSVSGVLPVRGLNEQFF
>-|TRBV11-2|-|TRBJ2-7
TGTGCCAGCAGCTTCTTGGGTAGCTCTGAGCAGTACTTC
CASSFLGSSEQYF
>few|TRBV28|TRBD2|TRBJ2-1
TGTGCCAGCAGTTTCGGGAGCGGGAGTTCCTACAATGAGCAGTTCTTC
CASSFGSGSSYNEQFF
>-|TRBV29-1|TRBD2|TRBJ2-7
TGCAGCGCGGTTAGCGGGATAACCTACGAGCAGTACTTC
CSAVSGITYEQYF
>-|TRBV7-3|TRBD1|TRBJ1-2
TGTGCCAGCAGCCAGACAGCGACAGGGGACTATGGCTACACCTTC
CASSQTATGDYGYTF
>-|TRBV27|-|TRBJ2-7
TGTGCCAGCAGCCGGGACACCTCCTACGAGCAGTACTTC
CASSRDTSYEQYF
>-|TRBV2|-|TRBJ2-1
TGTGCCCACGAAAGGGAGAATGAGCAGTTCTTC
CAHERENEQFF
>-|TRBV25-1|TRBD1|TRBJ1-2
TGTGCCAGCAGTGAACAGGGGGGTACCCTGTTGTGGGGCTACACCTTC
CASSEQGGTLLWGYTF
>once|TRBV30|TRBD1|TRBJ1-5
TGTGCCTGGAGTGTACAAGGACAGGGGGGCAATCAGCCCCAGCATTTT
CAWSVQGQGGNQPQHF
>-|TRBV2|TRBD2|TRBJ2-7
TGTGCCAGCATAGCGGGAGGTTTCGCCTACGAGCAGTACTTC
CASIAGGFAYEQYF
>-|TRBV9|-|TRBJ2-3
TGTGCCAGCAGCGTAGAGGGAGGCCTCGGGTCAGATACGCAGTATTTT
CASSVEGGLGSDTQYF
>-|TRBV18|-|TRBJ1-2
TGTGCCAGCTCACCAGTCAGGGGTAGCTATGGCTACACCTTC
CASSPVRGSYGYTF
>-|TRBV27|TRBD1|TRBJ2-7
TGTGCCAGCAGCCGCGGACAGGGGAGCGAGCAGTACTTC
CASSRGQGSEQYF
>-|TRBV6-5|-|TRBJ1-1
TGTGCCAGCAGTTACTCGGCGGGACCTCTGAACACTGAAGCTTTCTTT
CASSYSAGPLNTEAFF
>-|TRBV28|-|TRBJ1-5
TGTGCCAGCAGTTTAGTTGGGAATGGGGGGTGGGCTAGCAATCAGCCCCAGCATTTT
CASSLVGNGGWASNQPQHF
>-|TRBV19|-|TRBJ1-6
TGTGCCAGTAGCCCCCGGGAGCGATCACCCCTCCACTTT
CASSPRERSPLHF
>few|TRBV15|TRBD2|TRBJ2-7
TGTGCCACCGAAAATGATTTGGGACTAGCGGGAATCAGGACTCGTGAGCAGTACTTC
CATENDLGLAGIRTREQYF
>-|TRBV28|-|TRBJ2-3
TGTGCCAGCAGTTACCCAGGGACAGATACGCAGTATTTT
CASSYPGTDTQYF